These 17 T cell receptor beta chains share one sample of origin, sequenced in a study of response to subunit inactivated influenza vaccine. TCRdb processed the RT-PCR reads anew with MiXCR; each CDR3 protein has one entry. This sample carries over 400,000 distinct CDR3 sequences, about 10% of them seen once, and the ten largest clones take about 12%. The specimen was PBMCs from blood, collected roughly 47 days after vaccination. The receptors originated from a man in his fifties who received an inactivated influenza vaccine.

This clonotype was observed many times. The chain is built from TRBV7-9 and TRBJ2-3; 8 positions match TRBD2. Germline lookup yields CDR1 SEHNR and CDR2 FQNEAQ (reference sequence). Losses at the gene ends were 5 bases for V and 0 bases for J; bases not matched to a gene: 7. There are 16 residues in the CDR3. The CDR3 loop reads CASSGIAGKSTDTQYF. The CDR3 DNA reads TGTGCCAGCAGCGGTATAGCGGGGAAAAGCACAGATACGCAGTATTTT.

The table lists this clonotype with a few counts. This chain connects TRBV20-1 to TRBJ2-7; a weak D match, TRBD1 (6 bases). CDR1 is DFQATT, CDR2 SNEGSKA, per germline (reference sequence). Trimming took 6 bases from V and 3 from J, leaving 30 bases between them. CDR3 length: 18 amino acids. CDR3 loop: CSASYLDPVKGTLYEQYF. Written as DNA, the CDR3 is TGCAGTGCAAGCTACCTGGACCCAGTCAAGGGGACACTCTACGAGCAGTACTTC.

Remarks on this clonotype: At one boundary the junction diverges from the germline segment, which might be a read error. The CDR3 DNA reads TGCAGCCCGGTAAAACCGAACAGGGAACACTTC. Protein: CSPVKPNREHF. The V gene is TRBV29-1, the J gene TRBJ2-7; a weak D match, TRBD1 (6 bases). The CDR3 is made up of 11 amino acids. Germline CDR1 SQVTM, CDR2 ANQGSEA.

The gene calls are TRBV5-6 and TRBJ1-1; D is possibly TRBD1 (5 bases). V lost 2 bases and J lost 4, with 12 bases in between. Germline V gene sequence: CDR1 SGHDT, CDR2 YYEEEE. CDR3 length: 14 residues. DNA for the CDR3: TGTGCCAGCAGCTTAGTCGGGGGAACCACTGAAGCTTTCTTT. It is translated as CASSLVGGTTEAFF.

This clonotype was seen ten or more times. V and J are TRBV7-9 and TRBJ1-6; D is undetermined. The CDR3 loop spans 14 amino acids. The V gene lost 3 bases and the J gene lost 3 bases, with 6 bases spanning the gap. Germline assignment: CDR1 SEHNR and CDR2 FQNEAQ (reference sequence). Here the CDR3 reads CASSLGNYNSPLHF. DNA of the CDR3: TGTGCCAGCAGCTTGGGCAACTATAATTCACCCCTCCACTTT.

The chain couples TRBV30 to TRBJ1-1, with 7 positions matching TRBD1. From germline, CDR1 is GTSNPN and CDR2 SVGIG (reference sequence). The CDR3 spans 14 residues. The V and J ends lost 3 bases and 0 bases, in that order; junction bases with no gene match: 4. The CDR3 protein is CAWSPQGMNTEAFF. CDR3 bases: TGTGCCTGGAGCCCACAGGGGATGAACACTGAAGCTTTCTTT.

In DNA form, the CDR3 reads TGTGCCAGCAGTTTATGGGGACTAGCGGACTACGAGCAGTACTTC. Its translation is CASSLWGLADYEQYF. This sequence joins TRBV27 and TRBJ2-7, with 11 bases aligning to TRBD2. Germline CDR1 and CDR2: MNHEY and SMNVEV (reference sequence). This CDR3 spans 15 amino acids. V trimming: 1 base; J trimming: 3 bases; junction bases outside the gene matches: 2.

In its sample, this clonotype was seen many times. V is TRBV11-2 and J is TRBJ1-1; 7 bases match TRBD1. Germline trimming cut 5 bases from V and 1 base from J; bases unmatched to any gene: 10. CDR3 length: 16 residues. Per the germline V gene, CDR1 is SGHAT and CDR2 is FQNNGV. CDR3 nucleotides: TGTGCCAGCAGCCTCCCGGGGACAGCGCGGAACACTGAAGCTTTCTTT. Translated, it gives CASSLPGTARNTEAFF.

This clonotype was observed a handful of times. The V and J genes are TRBV21-1 and TRBJ1-2. TRBV21-1 is assigned pseudogene status. CDR3 length: 15 amino acids. This CDR3 is CASSKALWGKYGYTF. Written as DNA, the CDR3 is TGTGCCAGCAGCAAAGCGCTTTGGGGAAAATATGGCTACACCTTC.

The chain is built from TRBV30 and TRBJ1-2; D is uncertain. The CDR3 extends over 11 amino acids. Trimming removed 2 bases from V and 4 bases from J, with 5 bases in between. The germline V gene has CDR1 GTSNPN and CDR2 SVGIG (reference sequence). The CDR3 DNA sequence: TGTGCCTGGAGTCCCCCCTATGGCTACACCTTC. Its translation: CAWSPPYGYTF.

This chain uses TRBV7-6 with TRBJ1-2; unclear D gene. The germline V and J ends were trimmed by 1 base and 3 bases, with 12 bases remaining between them. The CDR3 spans 15 residues. Germline V CDR1 and CDR2: SGHVS, FNYEAQ. The CDR3 DNA follows: TGTGCCAGCAGCTTAGAAGCAGAAACTTACTATGGCTACACCTTC. Translated: CASSLEAETYYGYTF.

The rearrangement links TRBV7-2 to TRBJ2-1; D is undetermined. The germline V gene encodes CDR1 SGHTA and CDR2 FQGNSA. The CDR3 extends over 11 amino acids. The V end was cut by 5 bases, the J end by 13 bases, with 12 bases between. The chain's CDR3 is CASSLQPPQFF. In nucleotides, the CDR3 is TGTGCCAGCAGCCTCCAACCCCCCCAGTTCTTC.

This chain joins TRBV5-1 and TRBJ2-7; D not resolved. This CDR3 comprises 16 residues. Trimming cost V 0 bases and J 2 bases, with 15 bases left between them. CDR1 is SGHRS, CDR2 YFSETQ, per germline. The CDR3 sequence is CASSLDVSPSAYEQYF. The CDR3 region has the DNA TGCGCCAGCAGCTTGGATGTGTCCCCCAGCGCCTACGAGCAGTACTTC.

The chain uses TRBV12-3 or TRBV12-4 and TRBJ2-1; D is ambiguous. This CDR3 has 12 amino acids. Trimming removed 4 bases from V and 12 bases from J, with 13 bases in between. CDR3 DNA sequence: TGTGCCAGCAGTTACTCCCCAACATCGCAGTTCTTC. Its translation is CASSYSPTSQFF.

This clonotype was counted ten times or more. The chain is built from TRBV5-1 and TRBJ2-5; 9 bases are a match to TRBD1. Germline V gives CDR1 SGHRS, CDR2 YFSETQ. The CDR3 is 15 residues long. The junction had 2 bases not matched to a gene; V was cut back by 0 bases and J by 2 bases. The CDR3 is CASSLGTGAQETQYF. In DNA form, the CDR3 reads TGCGCCAGCAGCTTGGGGACAGGGGCTCAAGAGACCCAGTACTTC.

At least ten counts were recorded for this clonotype. This rearrangement joins TRBV5-1 to TRBJ2-6; D gene uncertain. V was shortened by 4 bases and J by 0 bases, with 14 bases between the two germline ends. This CDR3 has 17 amino acids. Germline CDR1 is SGHRS and CDR2 is YFSETQ. CDR3 region: CASSLTSGTSGANVLTF. The CDR3 DNA follows: TGCGCCAGCAGCCTCACCTCAGGAACCTCTGGGGCCAACGTCCTGACTTTC.

The chain recombines TRBV7-2 with TRBJ2-3; 15 nucleotides align to TRBD2. Per germline, CDR1 SGHTA and CDR2 FQGNSA. This CDR3 is 16 amino acids long. J lost 6 bases, V lost 4 bases, and 5 bases had no gene match. CDR3 loop: CASSWTSGGAGDTQYF. CDR3 DNA: TGTGCCAGCAGCTGGACTAGCGGGGGGGCTGGGGATACGCAGTATTTT.